The clone carrying this TCR beta chain occurred once. This sample was taken from a study of technical replicates of blood from a handful of donors. There are 15 residues in the CDR3. The V end was cut by 8 bases, the J end by 4 bases, with 18 bases between. CDR1 and CDR2 from the germline V gene are MNHNS and SASEGT. Assay used: immunoSEQ multiplex PCR; TCRdb lists only in-frame clones, some missing. There are some 57,000 clones in the sample; approximately 97% occur only once, and 0.19% lies in the top ten. The receptor's source is a human donor in good health. The sequenced material came from T cells isolated from PBMCs. The rearrangement uses TRBV6-1 and TRBJ1-5; tentatively, D is TRBD1 (5 bases). CDR3: CASLNKGHGNQPQHF. CDR3 DNA: TGTGCCAGCCTCAATAAGGGGCACGGAAATCAGCCCCAGCATTTT.